This T cell receptor beta chain came from a study of OX40 agonist ivuxolimab in advanced cancers. Across the study: The dose-escalation group included hepatocellular carcinoma, melanoma, renal cell carcinoma and head and neck cancer. Previous treatment with anti-PD-1, anti-PD-L1 or anti-CTLA-4 therapy was allowed; about 40% had received some.

This CDR3 region has 12 residues. After removal of 5 bases from V and 3 bases from J, the junction contained 1 base not matched to a gene. Germline CDR1 is SQVTM and CDR2 is ANQGSEA. Repertoires were generated with immunoSEQ multiplex PCR, while TCRdb's copy carries only in-frame clones and drops some. The sample yields 45,000 or so clones, more than 75% seen once. The sequencing here drew on CD4+ or CD8+ T cells sorted from blood, taken in a trial of the OX40 agonist ivuxolimab. The chain has TRBV29-1 and TRBJ2-7, with 10 bases aligning to TRBD1. The sequence was collected from an adult with an advanced solid tumor such as melanoma, head and neck, liver or kidney cancer. In DNA, the CDR3 is TGCAGCGTTAGGACAGGGGGCTACGAGCAGTACTTC. Its translation: CSVRTGGYEQYF.